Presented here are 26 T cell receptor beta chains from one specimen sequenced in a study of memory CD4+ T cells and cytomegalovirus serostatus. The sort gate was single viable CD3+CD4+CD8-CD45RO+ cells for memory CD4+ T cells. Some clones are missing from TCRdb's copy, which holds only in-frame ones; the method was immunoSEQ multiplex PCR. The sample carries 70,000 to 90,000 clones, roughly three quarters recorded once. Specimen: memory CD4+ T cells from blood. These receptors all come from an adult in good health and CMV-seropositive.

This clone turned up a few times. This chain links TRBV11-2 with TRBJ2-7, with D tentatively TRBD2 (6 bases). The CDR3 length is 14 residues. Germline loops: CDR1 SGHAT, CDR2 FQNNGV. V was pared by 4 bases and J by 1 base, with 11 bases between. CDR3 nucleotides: TGTGCCAGCAGCTCGTACCGGGGGTCCTACGAGCAGTACTTC. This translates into CASSSYRGSYEQYF.

The CDR3 sequence: CASSPGQGTDTQYF. In nucleotides, the CDR3 is TGTGCCAGCAGTCCAGGACAGGGAACAGATACGCAGTATTTT. V and J are TRBV27 and TRBJ2-3; 8 nucleotides line up with TRBD1. Germline lookup yields CDR1 MNHEY and CDR2 SMNVEV (reference sequence). V shed 5 bases, J shed 3 bases, and the junction held 4 bases outside the gene matches. This CDR3 contains 14 residues.

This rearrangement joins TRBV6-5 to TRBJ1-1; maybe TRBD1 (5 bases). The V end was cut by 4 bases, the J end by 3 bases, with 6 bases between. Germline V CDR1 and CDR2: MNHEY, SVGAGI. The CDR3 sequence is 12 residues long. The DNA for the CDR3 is TGTGCCAGCAGTTCACAGGACACTGAAGCTTTCTTT. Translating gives CASSSQDTEAFF.

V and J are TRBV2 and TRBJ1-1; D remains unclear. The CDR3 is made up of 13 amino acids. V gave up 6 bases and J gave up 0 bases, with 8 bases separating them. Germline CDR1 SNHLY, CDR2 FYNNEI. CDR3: CASSPDLNTEAFF. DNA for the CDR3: TGTGCCAGCAGCCCGGACCTGAACACTGAAGCTTTCTTT.

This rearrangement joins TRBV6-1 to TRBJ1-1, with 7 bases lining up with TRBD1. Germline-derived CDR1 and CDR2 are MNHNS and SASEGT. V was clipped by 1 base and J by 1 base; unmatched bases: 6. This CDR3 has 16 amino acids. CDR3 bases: TGTGCCAGCAGTGAAGTAGGGGGCAGGGGGAACACTGAAGCTTTCTTT. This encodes CASSEVGGRGNTEAFF.

The chain's CDR3 is CASSLTGGWSPLHF. The DNA for the CDR3 is TGTGCCAGCAGTCTAACAGGGGGCTGGTCACCCCTCCACTTT. The chain recombines TRBV2 with TRBJ1-6, with 9 bases lining up with TRBD1. CDR3 length: 14 residues. Trimming removed 5 bases from V and 10 bases from J; junction bases left unmatched: 6. Per germline, CDR1 SNHLY and CDR2 FYNNEI.

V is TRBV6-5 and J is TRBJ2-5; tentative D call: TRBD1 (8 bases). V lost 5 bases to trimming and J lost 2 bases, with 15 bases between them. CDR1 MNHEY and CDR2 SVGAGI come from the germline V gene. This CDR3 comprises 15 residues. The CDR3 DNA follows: TGTGCCAGCAGTCATAAGCGGGACAGGCAAGAGACCCAGTACTTC. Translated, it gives CASSHKRDRQETQYF.

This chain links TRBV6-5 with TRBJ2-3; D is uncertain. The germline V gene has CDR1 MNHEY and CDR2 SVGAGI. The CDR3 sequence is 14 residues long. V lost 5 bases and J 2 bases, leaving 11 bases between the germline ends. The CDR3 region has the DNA TGTGCCAGCAGTACCGGGTTTTCCACAGATACGCAGTATTTT. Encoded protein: CASSTGFSTDTQYF.

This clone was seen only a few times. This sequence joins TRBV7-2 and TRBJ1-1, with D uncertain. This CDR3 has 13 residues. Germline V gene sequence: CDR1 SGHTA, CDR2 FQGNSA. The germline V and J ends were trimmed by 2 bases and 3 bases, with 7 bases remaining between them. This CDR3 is CASSLRDDTEAFF. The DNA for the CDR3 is TGTGCCAGCAGCTTAAGGGATGACACTGAAGCTTTCTTT.

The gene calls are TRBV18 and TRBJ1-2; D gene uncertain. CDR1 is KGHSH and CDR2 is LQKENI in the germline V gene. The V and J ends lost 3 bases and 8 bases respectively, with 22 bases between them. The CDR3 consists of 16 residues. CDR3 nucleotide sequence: TGTGCCAGCTCACCCCTCGGCCGGGAAGGGCCCGCCGGCTACACCTTC. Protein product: CASSPLGREGPAGYTF.

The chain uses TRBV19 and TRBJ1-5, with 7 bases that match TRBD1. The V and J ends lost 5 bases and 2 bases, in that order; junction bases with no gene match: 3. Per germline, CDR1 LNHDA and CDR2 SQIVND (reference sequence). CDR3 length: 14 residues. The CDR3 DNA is TGTGCCAGTAGTTCAGACAGGGGCAATCAGCCCCAGCATTTT. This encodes CASSSDRGNQPQHF.

The CDR3 DNA sequence: TGTGCCAGCAACCCAGGCGGTACAGGGGCCGGGGAGCTGTTTTTT. Protein sequence: CASNPGGTGAGELFF. The chain links TRBV28 to TRBJ2-2; 7 bases match TRBD1. The CDR3 has 15 residues. Per germline, CDR1 MDHEN and CDR2 SYDVKM. Trimming removed 7 bases from V and 6 bases from J; junction bases left unmatched: 11.

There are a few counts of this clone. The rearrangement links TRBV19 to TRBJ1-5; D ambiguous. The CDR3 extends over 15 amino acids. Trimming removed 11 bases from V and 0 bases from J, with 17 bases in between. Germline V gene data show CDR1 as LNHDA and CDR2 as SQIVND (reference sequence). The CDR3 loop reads CAGKPGVNSNQPQHF. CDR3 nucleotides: TGTGCCGGCAAACCCGGGGTAAATAGCAATCAGCCCCAGCATTTT.

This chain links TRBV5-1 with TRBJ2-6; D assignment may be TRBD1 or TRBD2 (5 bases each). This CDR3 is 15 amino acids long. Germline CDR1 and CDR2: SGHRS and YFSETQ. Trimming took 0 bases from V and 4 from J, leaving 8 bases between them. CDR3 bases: TGCGCCAGCAGCTTGGGAGGGGCAGGGGCCAACGTCCTGACTTTC. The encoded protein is CASSLGGAGANVLTF.

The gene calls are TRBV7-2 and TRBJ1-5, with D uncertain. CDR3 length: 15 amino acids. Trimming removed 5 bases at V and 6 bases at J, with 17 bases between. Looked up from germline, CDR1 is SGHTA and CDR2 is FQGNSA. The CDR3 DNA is TGTGCCAGCAGCCCGGTGTCGGGGAGACGTCAGCCCCAGCATTTT. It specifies CASSPVSGRRQPQHF.

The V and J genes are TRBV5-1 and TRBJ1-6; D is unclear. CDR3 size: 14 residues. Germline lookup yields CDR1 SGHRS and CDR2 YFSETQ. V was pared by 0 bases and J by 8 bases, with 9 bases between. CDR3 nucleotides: TGCGCCAGCAGCTTGGCCGACGTAGATTCACCCCTCCACTTT. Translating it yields CASSLADVDSPLHF.

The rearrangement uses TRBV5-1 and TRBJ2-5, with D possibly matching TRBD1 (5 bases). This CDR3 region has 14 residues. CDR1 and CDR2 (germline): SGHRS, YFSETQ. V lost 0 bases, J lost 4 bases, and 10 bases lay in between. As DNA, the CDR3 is TGCGCCAGCAGCTTGGAAGGGGTCCGAGAGACCCAGTACTTC. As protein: CASSLEGVRETQYF.

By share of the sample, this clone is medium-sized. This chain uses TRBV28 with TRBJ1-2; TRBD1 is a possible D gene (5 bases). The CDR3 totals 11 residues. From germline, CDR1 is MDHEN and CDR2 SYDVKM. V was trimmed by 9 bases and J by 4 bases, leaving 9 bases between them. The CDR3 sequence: CASTGGYGYTF. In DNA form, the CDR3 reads TGTGCCAGTACTGGGGGCTATGGCTACACCTTC.

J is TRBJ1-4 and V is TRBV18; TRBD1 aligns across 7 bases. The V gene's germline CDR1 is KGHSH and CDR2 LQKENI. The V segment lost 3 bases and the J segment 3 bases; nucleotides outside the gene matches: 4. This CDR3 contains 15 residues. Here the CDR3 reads CASSPTGMANEKLFF. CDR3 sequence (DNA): TGTGCCAGCTCACCGACAGGGATGGCTAATGAAAAACTGTTTTTT. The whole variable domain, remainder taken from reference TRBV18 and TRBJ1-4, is NAGVMQNPRHLVRRRGQEARLRCSPMKGHSHVYWYRQLPEEGLKFMVYLQKENIIDESGMPKERFSAEFPKEGPSILRIQQVVRGDSAAYFCASSPTGMANEKLFFGSGTQLSVL.

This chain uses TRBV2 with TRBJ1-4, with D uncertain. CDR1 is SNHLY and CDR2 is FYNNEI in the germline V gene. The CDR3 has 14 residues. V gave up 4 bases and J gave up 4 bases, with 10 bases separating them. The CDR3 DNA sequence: TGTGCCAGCAGTGGGGTCGGTCATAATGAAAAACTGTTTTTT. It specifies CASSGVGHNEKLFF. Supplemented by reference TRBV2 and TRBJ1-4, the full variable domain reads EPEVTQTPSHQVTQMGQEVILRCVPISNHLYFYWYRQILGQKVEFLVSFYNNEISEKSEIFDDQFSVERPDGSNFTLKIRSTKLEDSAMYFCASSGVGHNEKLFFGSGTQLSVL.

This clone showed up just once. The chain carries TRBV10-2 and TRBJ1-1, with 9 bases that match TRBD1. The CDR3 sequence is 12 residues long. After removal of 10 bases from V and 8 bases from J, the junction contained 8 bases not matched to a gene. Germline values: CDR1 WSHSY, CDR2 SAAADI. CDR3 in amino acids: CATGQGREEAFF. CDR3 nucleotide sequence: TGCGCCACCGGACAGGGGCGGGAGGAAGCTTTCTTT.

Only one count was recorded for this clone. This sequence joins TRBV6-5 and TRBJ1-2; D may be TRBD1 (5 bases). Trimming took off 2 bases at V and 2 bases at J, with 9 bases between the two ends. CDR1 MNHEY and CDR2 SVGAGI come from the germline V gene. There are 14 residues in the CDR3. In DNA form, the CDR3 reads TGTGCCAGCAGTTACCGGGGGTGGAACTATGGCTACACCTTC. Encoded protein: CASSYRGWNYGYTF.

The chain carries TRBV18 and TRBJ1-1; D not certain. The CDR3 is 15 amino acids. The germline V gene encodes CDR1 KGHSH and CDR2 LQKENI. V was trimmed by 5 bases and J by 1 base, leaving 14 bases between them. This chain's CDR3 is CASSVTALENTEAFF. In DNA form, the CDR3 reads TGTGCCAGCTCAGTTACGGCTCTTGAGAACACTGAAGCTTTCTTT.

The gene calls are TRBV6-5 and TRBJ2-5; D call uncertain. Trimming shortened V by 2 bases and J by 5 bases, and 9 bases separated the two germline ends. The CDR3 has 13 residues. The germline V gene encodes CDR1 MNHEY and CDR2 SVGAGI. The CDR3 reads CASSYEDGETQYF. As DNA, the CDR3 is TGTGCCAGCAGTTACGAGGATGGGGAGACCCAGTACTTC.

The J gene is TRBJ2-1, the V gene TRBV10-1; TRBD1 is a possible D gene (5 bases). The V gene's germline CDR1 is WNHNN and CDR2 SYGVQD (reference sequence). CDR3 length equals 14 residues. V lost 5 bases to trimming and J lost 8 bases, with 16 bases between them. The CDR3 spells CASSLIGRVDEQFF. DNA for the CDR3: TGCGCCAGCAGTCTCATCGGCAGGGTCGATGAGCAGTTCTTC.

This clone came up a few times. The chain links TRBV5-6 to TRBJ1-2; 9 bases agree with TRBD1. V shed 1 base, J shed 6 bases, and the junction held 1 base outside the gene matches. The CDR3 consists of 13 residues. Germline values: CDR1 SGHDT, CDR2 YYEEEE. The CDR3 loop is CASSLRTGDGYTF. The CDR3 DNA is TGTGCCAGCAGCTTGCGGACAGGGGATGGCTACACCTTC.